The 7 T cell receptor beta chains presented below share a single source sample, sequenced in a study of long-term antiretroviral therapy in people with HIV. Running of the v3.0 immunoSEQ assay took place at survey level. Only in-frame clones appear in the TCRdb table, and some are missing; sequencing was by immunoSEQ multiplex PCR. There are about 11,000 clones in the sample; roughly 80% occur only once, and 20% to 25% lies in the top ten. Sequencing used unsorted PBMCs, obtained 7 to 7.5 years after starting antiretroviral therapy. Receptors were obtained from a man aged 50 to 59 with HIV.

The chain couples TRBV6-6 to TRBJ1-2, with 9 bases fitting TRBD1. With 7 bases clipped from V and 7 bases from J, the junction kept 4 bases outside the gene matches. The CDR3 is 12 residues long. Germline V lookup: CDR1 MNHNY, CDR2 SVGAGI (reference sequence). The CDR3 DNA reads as TGTGCCAGCACCCCGGACAGGGGTGGCTACACCTTC. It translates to CASTPDRGGYTF.

CDR3 sequence: CASSSTAGGHKGDEQFF. The CDR3 region has the DNA TGTGCCAGCAGCTCCACAGCGGGGGGCCATAAGGGGGATGAGCAGTTCTTC. V usage is TRBV7-9 and J usage is TRBJ2-1; the match to TRBD2 covers 9 bases. CDR1 and CDR2 from the germline V gene are SEHNR and FQNEAQ (reference sequence). J was trimmed by 8 bases and V by 4 bases; bases with no gene match: 15. This CDR3 comprises 17 residues.

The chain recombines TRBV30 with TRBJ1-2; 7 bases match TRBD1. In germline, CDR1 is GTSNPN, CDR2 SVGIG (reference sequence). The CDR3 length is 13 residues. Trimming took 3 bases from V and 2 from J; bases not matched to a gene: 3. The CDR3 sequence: CAWRETGNYGYTF. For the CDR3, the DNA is TGTGCCTGGAGGGAGACAGGGAACTATGGCTACACCTTC.

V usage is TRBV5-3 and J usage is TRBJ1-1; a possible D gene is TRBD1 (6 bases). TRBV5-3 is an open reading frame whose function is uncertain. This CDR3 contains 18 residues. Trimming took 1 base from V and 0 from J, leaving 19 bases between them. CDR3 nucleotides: TGTGCCAGAAGCTTGTCCTACAGGGAAGGAATGGTGAACACTGAAGCTTTCTTT. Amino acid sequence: CARSLSYREGMVNTEAFF.

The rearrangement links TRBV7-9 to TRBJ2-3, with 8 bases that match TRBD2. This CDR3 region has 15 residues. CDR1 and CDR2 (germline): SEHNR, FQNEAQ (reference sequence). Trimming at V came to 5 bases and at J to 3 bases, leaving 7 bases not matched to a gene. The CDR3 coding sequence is TGTGCCAGCAGCCCCGCAACTAGCGGAACAGATACGCAGTATTTT. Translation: CASSPATSGTDTQYF.

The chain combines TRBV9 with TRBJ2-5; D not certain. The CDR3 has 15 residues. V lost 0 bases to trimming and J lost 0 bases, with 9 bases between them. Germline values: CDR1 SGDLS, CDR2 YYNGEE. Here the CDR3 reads CASSVGRWDQETQYF. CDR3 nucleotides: TGTGCCAGCAGCGTAGGCAGGTGGGACCAAGAGACCCAGTACTTC.

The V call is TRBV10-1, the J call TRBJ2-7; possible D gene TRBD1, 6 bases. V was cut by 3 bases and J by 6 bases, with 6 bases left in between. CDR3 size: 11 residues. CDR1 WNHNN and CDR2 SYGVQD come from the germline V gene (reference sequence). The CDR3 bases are TGCGCCAGCAGTGAAGGGGGCGAGCAGTACTTC. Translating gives CASSEGGEQYF.